This T cell receptor (beta chain) was retrieved from a study of T cells in localized non-small cell lung cancer. This table comes from immunoSEQ multiplex PCR, and its TCRdb copy is limited to in-frame clones, with some not included. The table lists approximately 40,000 clones, around 86% of them singletons. Germline loops: CDR1 SNHLY, CDR2 FYNNEI. This CDR3 has 18 amino acids. V trimming: 0 bases; J trimming: 8 bases; junction bases outside the gene matches: 18. The source material was peripheral blood, sampled before any cancer treatment. This TCR came from a man aged 18 to 50 with stage I lung adenocarcinoma. The V gene is TRBV2, the J gene TRBJ1-2; 7 bases agree with TRBD1. CDR3 protein: CASSEAENFRQGRRGYTF. DNA of the CDR3: TGTGCCAGCAGTGAAGCGGAAAACTTCAGACAGGGTAGGAGGGGCTACACCTTC.